The rows below give T cell receptor beta chains drawn from one sample of a study of OX40 agonist ivuxolimab in advanced cancers. Clones were read by immunoSEQ multiplex PCR, and TCRdb kept only the in-frame ones, dropping some. The sample lists around 59,000 clones, roughly 86% occurring once. The source was CD4+ or CD8+ T cells sorted from blood, collected in a trial of the OX40 agonist ivuxolimab. The receptors shown here come from an adult with an advanced solid tumor such as melanoma, head and neck, liver or kidney cancer. Each CDR3 is given with its conserved first and last residue. Each record gives: J gene, clone size, D gene, V gene, CDR3 protein, CDR3 DNA. The D gene is left open where the match is weak. Some rows have no size entry. The others give once, few or many, or a class for an expanded clone.

j_gene: TRBJ2-1; abundance: -; d_gene: TRBD2; v_gene: TRBV18; CDR3aa: CASSPTSGRFYEQFF; CDR3nt: TGTGCCAGCTCACCTACTAGCGGGAGGTTCTATGAGCAGTTCTTC
j_gene: TRBJ2-7; abundance: -; d_gene: TRBD2; v_gene: TRBV4-3; CDR3aa: CASSQDWTSGGYEQYF; CDR3nt: TGCGCCAGCAGCCAAGACTGGACTAGCGGGGGATACGAGCAGTACTTC
j_gene: TRBJ1-1; abundance: once; d_gene: -; v_gene: TRBV10-2; CDR3aa: CASTGAGAGREAFF; CDR3nt: TGCGCCAGCACCGGCGCCGGAGCGGGACGGGAAGCTTTCTTT
j_gene: TRBJ1-2; abundance: -; d_gene: -; v_gene: TRBV19; CDR3aa: CASSIDLKTYTF; CDR3nt: TGTGCCAGTAGTATAGATCTTAAGACCTACACCTTC
j_gene: TRBJ1-2; abundance: -; d_gene: -; v_gene: TRBV10-2; CDR3aa: CASSHRVESGYTF; CDR3nt: TGCGCCAGCAGTCACAGGGTAGAGAGTGGCTACACCTTC
j_gene: TRBJ1-3; abundance: -; d_gene: -; v_gene: TRBV7-2; CDR3aa: CASSLNSNTIYF; CDR3nt: TGTGCCAGCAGCTTAAATTCGAACACCATATATTTT
j_gene: TRBJ2-4; abundance: -; d_gene: -; v_gene: TRBV21-1; CDR3aa: CASSKGKSEEFRAKNIQYF; CDR3nt: TGTGCCAGCAGCAAAGGAAAATCCGAGGAGTTTAGGGCCAAAAACATTCAGTACTTC
j_gene: TRBJ2-2; abundance: -; d_gene: TRBD2; v_gene: TRBV13; CDR3aa: CASSSEGLAGGLGTGELFF; CDR3nt: TGTGCCAGCAGCTCCGAAGGACTAGCGGGAGGGTTAGGCACCGGGGAGCTGTTTTTT
j_gene: TRBJ2-5; abundance: -; d_gene: TRBD2; v_gene: TRBV7-2; CDR3aa: CASSPWEGGETQYF; CDR3nt: TGTGCCAGCAGCCCGTGGGAGGGTGGGGAGACCCAGTACTTC
j_gene: TRBJ1-3; abundance: -; d_gene: -; v_gene: TRBV18; CDR3aa: CASSPLRTDGNTIYF; CDR3nt: TGTGCCAGCTCACCACTTAGGACGGATGGAAACACCATATATTTT
j_gene: TRBJ2-1; abundance: -; d_gene: -; v_gene: TRBV18; CDR3aa: CASSPLSGGLIYNEQFF; CDR3nt: TGTGCCAGCTCACCACTCTCCGGGGGCTTAATTTACAATGAGCAGTTCTTC
j_gene: TRBJ2-2; abundance: -; d_gene: -; v_gene: TRBV7-2; CDR3aa: CASTLGTTGELFF; CDR3nt: TGTGCCAGCACCTTAGGAACAACCGGGGAGCTGTTTTTT
j_gene: TRBJ2-7; abundance: few; d_gene: -; v_gene: TRBV5-6; CDR3aa: CASSSTNQLDEQYF; CDR3nt: TGTGCCAGCAGCTCGACAAATCAGTTGGACGAGCAGTACTTC